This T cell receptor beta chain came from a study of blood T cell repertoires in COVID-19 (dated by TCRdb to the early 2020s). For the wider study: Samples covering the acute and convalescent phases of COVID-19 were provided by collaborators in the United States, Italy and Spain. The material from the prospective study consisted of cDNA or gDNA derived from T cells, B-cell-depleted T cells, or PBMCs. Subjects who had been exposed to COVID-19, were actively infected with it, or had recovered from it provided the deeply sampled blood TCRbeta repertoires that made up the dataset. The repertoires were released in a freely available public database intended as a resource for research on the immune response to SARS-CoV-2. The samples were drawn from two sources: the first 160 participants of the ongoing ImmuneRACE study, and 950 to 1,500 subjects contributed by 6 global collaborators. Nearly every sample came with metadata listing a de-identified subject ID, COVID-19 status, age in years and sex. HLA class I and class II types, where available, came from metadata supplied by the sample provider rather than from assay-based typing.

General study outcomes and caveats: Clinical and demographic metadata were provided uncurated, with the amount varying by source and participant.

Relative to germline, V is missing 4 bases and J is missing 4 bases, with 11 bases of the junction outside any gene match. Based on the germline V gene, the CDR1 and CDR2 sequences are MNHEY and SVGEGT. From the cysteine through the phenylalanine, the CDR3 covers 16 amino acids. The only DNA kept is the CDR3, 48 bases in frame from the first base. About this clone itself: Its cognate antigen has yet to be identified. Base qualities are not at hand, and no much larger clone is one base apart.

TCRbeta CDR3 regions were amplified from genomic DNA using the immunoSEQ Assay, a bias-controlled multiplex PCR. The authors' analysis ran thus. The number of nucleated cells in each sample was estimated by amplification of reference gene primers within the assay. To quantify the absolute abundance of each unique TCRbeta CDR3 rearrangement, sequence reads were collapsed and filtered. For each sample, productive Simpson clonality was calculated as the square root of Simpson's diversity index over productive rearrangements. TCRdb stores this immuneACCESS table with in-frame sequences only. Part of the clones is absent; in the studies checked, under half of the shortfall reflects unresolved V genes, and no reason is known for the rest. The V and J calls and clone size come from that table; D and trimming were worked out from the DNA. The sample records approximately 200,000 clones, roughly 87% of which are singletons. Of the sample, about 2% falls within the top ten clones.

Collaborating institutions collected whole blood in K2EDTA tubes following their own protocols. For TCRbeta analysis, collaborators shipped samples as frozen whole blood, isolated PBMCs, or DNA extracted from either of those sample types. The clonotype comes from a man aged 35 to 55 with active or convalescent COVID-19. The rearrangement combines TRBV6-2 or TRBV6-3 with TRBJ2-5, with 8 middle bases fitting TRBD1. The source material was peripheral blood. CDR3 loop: CASSSSGGAKLETQYF. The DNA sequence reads TGTGCCAGCAGTTCATCAGGGGGCGCGAAGTTAGAGACCCAGTACTTC.